The 8 T cell receptor beta chains presented below share a single source sample, sequenced in a study of blood T cell repertoires in COVID-19. Data came from immunoSEQ multiplex PCR; TCRdb stores just in-frame clones and leaves some out. The sample comprises 150,000 to 190,000 clones, over 75% of which are singletons, and roughly 15% rests with the top ten. Sequenced material: peripheral blood. These receptors all stem from a woman aged 35 to 49 with acute or convalescent COVID-19.

For the CDR3, the DNA is TGTGCCTGGACCCCAGGGGACCTCAATCAGCCCCAGCATTTT. Amino acid sequence: CAWTPGDLNQPQHF. The genes are TRBV30 and TRBJ1-5, with TRBD1 as a possible D gene (6 bases). CDR3 size: 14 residues. Per germline, CDR1 GTSNPN and CDR2 SVGIG (reference sequence). Trimming removed 4 bases at V and 3 bases at J, with 13 bases between.

The chain links TRBV5-1 to TRBJ2-5, with 9 bases matching TRBD2. V shed 0 bases, J shed 2 bases, and the junction held 5 bases outside the gene matches. The CDR3 consists of 16 residues. The V gene's germline CDR1 is SGHRS and CDR2 YFSETQ. In DNA, the CDR3 is TGCGCCAGCAGCTTGGTAGCGGGAGTCGGGCAAGAGACCCAGTACTTC. Translated, it gives CASSLVAGVGQETQYF.

The chain employs TRBV7-2 and TRBJ2-1; 8 bases line up with TRBD2. V was pared by 4 bases and J by 8 bases, with 10 bases of the junction left unmatched. This CDR3 comprises 15 residues. Germline lookup yields CDR1 SGHTA and CDR2 FQGNSA. This chain's CDR3 is CASSSIAGLLDEQFF. The CDR3 coding sequence is TGTGCCAGCAGCTCCATAGCGGGACTTCTGGATGAGCAGTTCTTC.

The chain is built from TRBV19 and TRBJ2-7, with D perhaps matching TRBD1 (5 bases). There are 15 residues in the CDR3. Germline CDR1 reads LNHDA; CDR2 reads SQIVND (reference sequence). Trimming left V 2 bases short and J 3 bases short, with 14 bases between. The CDR3 loop is CASSIKNDRHYEQYF. Written as DNA, the CDR3 is TGTGCCAGTAGTATAAAAAACGACAGACACTACGAGCAGTACTTC. Variable domain in full (rest from reference TRBV19 and TRBJ2-7): DGGITQSPKYLFRKEGQNVTLSCEQNLNHDAMYWYRQDPGQGLRLIYYSQIVNDFQKGDIAEGYSVSREKKESFPLTVTSAQKNPTAFYLCASSIKNDRHYEQYFGPGTRLTVT.

CDR3 sequence: CSSSSSTGADPHSTGELFF. The CDR3 nucleotides read TGCAGCTCAAGCTCGTCGACAGGAGCGGACCCCCACAGCACCGGGGAGCTGTTTTTT. The V and J genes are TRBV29-1 and TRBJ2-2, with D perhaps TRBD1 (6 bases). Trimming shortened V by 8 bases and J by 4 bases, and 32 bases separated the two germline ends. Germline CDR1 SQVTM, CDR2 ANQGSEA. The CDR3 extends over 19 amino acids.

This chain links TRBV7-9 with TRBJ2-3; 10 bases align to TRBD1. Germline V gene data show CDR1 as SEHNR and CDR2 as FQNEAQ (reference sequence). The CDR3 is 14 amino acids. The V gene end was trimmed by 5 bases and the J gene end by 3 bases; junction bases not matched to a gene: 2. CDR3 region: CASSMGQGTDTQYF. Here the CDR3 DNA reads TGTGCCAGCAGCATGGGACAGGGGACAGATACGCAGTATTTT.

This clone was detected only once. The V and J genes are TRBV28 and TRBJ2-1; tentative D call: TRBD1 (6 bases). CDR3 length: 12 amino acids. In germline, CDR1 is MDHEN, CDR2 SYDVKM. Trimming pared 6 bases from V and 8 bases from J, leaving 11 bases between. The CDR3 nucleotides are TGTGCCAGCAGACCTGACAGGTATGAGCAGTTCTTC. This encodes CASRPDRYEQFF.

The J gene is TRBJ2-5, the V gene TRBV18; D unclear. This CDR3 has 13 amino acids. V lost 6 bases and J 2 bases, leaving 10 bases between the germline ends. Germline lookup yields CDR1 KGHSH and CDR2 LQKENI. The CDR3 is CASSGSWQETQYF. The CDR3 DNA reads as TGTGCCAGCTCGGGTAGCTGGCAAGAGACCCAGTACTTC.